This T cell receptor beta chain appears in the sequencing data of a study of metastatic and nonmetastatic thyroid tumors. Overall study results and limits: Reported TCR beta diversity, measured in blood and tumor, was significantly higher for malignant thyroid tumors than for benign nodules.

All patients were untreated before thyroid surgery. TCRdb used MiXCR to call clones anew from the PCR reads. The sample has around 26,000 clones; 22% are singletons. This clone was recorded many times. The target antigen is unknown. This CDR3 has 16 amino acids. V lost 0 bases to trimming and J lost 6 bases, with 16 bases between them. The V gene's germline CDR1 is MNHNS and CDR2 SASEGT. The specimen was blood. The chain carries TRBV6-1 and TRBJ2-3; the D gene is possibly TRBD2 (7 bases). The source of this sequence is a female donor with papillary thyroid cancer or a benign thyroid nodule (not recorded which). Some clones in this sample may be carry-over from other donors' samples. The CDR3 nucleotides are TGTGCCAGCAGTGAAGCGCTGGGGGGGGGCGGGGATACGCAGTATTTT. Translation: CASSEALGGGGDTQYF.